Detailed here is one T cell receptor (beta chain). A 6-nucleotide sample barcode was carried by the UMIs, which template switching added. TCRdb reprocessed the 5' RACE reads and reports one entry per CDR3 protein, with no DNA. The sample is made up of 170,000 or so distinct CDR3 sequences, and the top ten hold around 7% of it. The entry originates in a study of monozygotic twins with inflammatory bowel disease. CDR3 length equals 15 residues. Germline CDR1 is MNHEY and CDR2 is SMNVEV (reference sequence). This clonotype originated in a human donor with ulcerative colitis or Crohn's disease, or a healthy co-twin of an affected twin (not recorded which). The sequencing sample was made of blood. V is TRBV27 and J is TRBJ1-1; TCRdb returns TRBD1, unconfirmable since there is no DNA. The chain's CDR3 is CASSHPRGGKTEAFF.